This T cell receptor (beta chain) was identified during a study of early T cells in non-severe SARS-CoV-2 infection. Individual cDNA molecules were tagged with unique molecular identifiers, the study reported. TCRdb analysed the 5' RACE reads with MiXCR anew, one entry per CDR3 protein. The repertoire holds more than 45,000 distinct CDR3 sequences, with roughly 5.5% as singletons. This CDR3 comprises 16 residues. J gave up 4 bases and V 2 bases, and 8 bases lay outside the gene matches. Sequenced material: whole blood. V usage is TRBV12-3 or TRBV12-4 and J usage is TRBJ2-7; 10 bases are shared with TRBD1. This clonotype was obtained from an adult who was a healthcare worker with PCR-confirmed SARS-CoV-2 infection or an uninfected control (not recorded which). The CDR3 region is CASSLLGTGVWYEQYF. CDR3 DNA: TGTGCCAGCAGTTTATTGGGGACAGGGGTTTGGTACGAGCAGTACTTC.